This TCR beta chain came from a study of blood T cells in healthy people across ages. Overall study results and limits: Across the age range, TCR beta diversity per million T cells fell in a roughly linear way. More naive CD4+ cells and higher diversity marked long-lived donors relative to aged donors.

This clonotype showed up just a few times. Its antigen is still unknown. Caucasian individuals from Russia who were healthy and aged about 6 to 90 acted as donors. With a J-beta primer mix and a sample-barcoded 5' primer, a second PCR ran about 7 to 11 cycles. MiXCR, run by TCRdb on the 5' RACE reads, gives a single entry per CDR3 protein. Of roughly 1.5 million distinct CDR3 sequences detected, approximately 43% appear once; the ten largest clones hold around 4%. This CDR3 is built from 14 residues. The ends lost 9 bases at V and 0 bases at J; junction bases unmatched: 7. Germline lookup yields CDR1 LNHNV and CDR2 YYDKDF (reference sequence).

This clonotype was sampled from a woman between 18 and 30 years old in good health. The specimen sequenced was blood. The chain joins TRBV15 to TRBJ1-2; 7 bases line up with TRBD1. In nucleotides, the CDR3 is TGTGCCACTTCGACCCAGGGGGCTAACTATGGCTACACCTTC. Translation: CATSTQGANYGYTF.